The 15 T cell receptor beta chains below all came from one sample that was sequenced in a study of cytomegalovirus exposure and HLA in healthy donors (dated by TCRdb to the late 2010s). The library was prepared using the immunoSEQ multiplex PCR assay. For the multiplex PCR, a mixture combining 60 forward primers for TCR Vbeta segments and 13 reverse primers for TCR Jbeta segments was used. TCRdb retrieved this table from immuneACCESS and kept in-frame rearrangements only. Not all clones are present; in checked studies, unresolved V genes account for under half, and no reason is known for the remainder. This sample holds 40,000 to 55,000 clones; around 70% were observed only once. The biggest ten clones account for more than 9% of the sample. Sequenced material: PBMCs. The receptors shown here come from a woman between 50 and 59 years old in good health and CMV-seronegative.

This clone has only one observation. This chain links TRBV7-9 with TRBJ1-2; weak D call: TRBD1 (6 bases). Trimming left V 5 bases short and J 6 bases short, with 16 bases between. Germline-derived CDR1 and CDR2 are SEHNR and FQNEAQ (reference sequence). This CDR3 is built from 14 residues. The CDR3, as DNA: TGTGCCAGCAGCCCGAACCGGGACATGGATGGCTACACCTTC. Protein: CASSPNRDMDGYTF.

The chain links TRBV6-1 to TRBJ2-7, with 10 bases fitting TRBD2. This CDR3 spans 15 amino acids. The V and J ends lost 2 bases and 4 bases, in that order; junction bases with no gene match: 5. Looked up from germline, CDR1 is MNHNS and CDR2 is SASEGT. The CDR3 nucleotides read TGTGCCAGCAGTGAACAAGCGGGAGGGCCTTACGAGCAGTACTTC. Amino acid sequence: CASSEQAGGPYEQYF.

The chain carries TRBV28 and TRBJ2-7, with 7 nucleotides matching TRBD1. CDR1 and CDR2 (germline): MDHEN, SYDVKM. The CDR3 has 13 amino acids. V shed 5 bases, J shed 4 bases, and the junction held 5 bases outside the gene matches. As DNA, the CDR3 is TGTGCCAGCAGTAGGGACAGCTTTTACGAGCAGTACTTC. It yields the protein CASSRDSFYEQYF. Full variable domain (missing parts from reference TRBV28 and TRBJ2-7): DVKVTQSSRYLVKRTGEKVFLECVQDMDHENMFWYRQDPGLGLRLIYFSYDVKMKEKGDIPEGYSVSREKKERFSLILESASTNQTSMYLCASSRDSFYEQYFGPGTRLTVT.

This clone was seen a single time. Compared with germline, one end of the junction differs, possibly owing to a read error. The chain links TRBV7-9 to TRBJ1-1; 7 nucleotides align to TRBD1. The CDR3 is 14 amino acids. Germline loops: CDR1 SEHNR, CDR2 FQNEAQ (reference sequence). The CDR3 coding sequence is TGTGCCAGCAGCTTAGGGACAGGCGAGACTGAAGTTTTCTTT. Residues: CASSLGTGETEVFF. Together with reference TRBV7-9 and TRBJ1-1, the CDR3 gives the full variable domain: DTGVSQNPRHKITKRGQNVTFRCDPISEHNRLYWYRQTLGQGPEFLTYFQNEAQLEKSRLLSDRFSAERPKGSFSTLEIQRTEQGDSAMYLCASSLGTGETEVFFGQGTRLTVV.

This rearrangement joins TRBV6-6 to TRBJ1-1, with D possibly being TRBD1 (6 bases). CDR1 and CDR2 (germline): MNHNY, SVGAGI (reference sequence). The CDR3 covers 15 residues. Trimming took off 0 bases at V and 3 bases at J, with 11 bases between the two ends. DNA for the CDR3: TGTGCCAGCAGTTACTCGAGGGGGGGAGACACTGAAGCTTTCTTT. Translating it yields CASSYSRGGDTEAFF.

A few counts support this clone. The chain couples TRBV13 to TRBJ2-3; TRBD1 might be the D (5 bases). Germline CDR1 and CDR2: PRHDT and FYEKMQ (reference sequence). CDR3 size: 15 residues. With 3 bases removed from V and 3 bases from J, the gap between germline ends came to 13 bases. The CDR3: CASSFKGLGTDTQYF. The DNA of the CDR3 is TGTGCCAGCAGCTTTAAGGGGCTGGGGACAGATACGCAGTATTTT.

The chain links TRBV5-1 to TRBJ2-6; 7 nucleotides match TRBD2. Germline CDR1 SGHRS, CDR2 YFSETQ. V lost 2 bases, J lost 3 bases, and 2 bases stayed unmatched. This CDR3 region has 15 residues. Written as DNA, the CDR3 is TGCGCCAGCAGCTTAGGCGGGAGTGGGGCCAACGTCCTGACTTTC. This encodes CASSLGGSGANVLTF.

This clone has only one observation. This CDR3 reads CASRLGETQYF. The DNA for the CDR3 is TGTGCCAGCAGACTTGGAGAGACCCAGTACTTC. V gene TRBV5-4 combines with J gene TRBJ2-5; D gene ambiguous. The CDR3 runs to 11 residues. V lost 5 bases and J 4 bases, leaving 6 bases between the germline ends. Germline values: CDR1 SGHNT, CDR2 YYREEE (reference sequence).

The chain joins TRBV6-1 to TRBJ1-6; 7 nucleotides align to TRBD1. This CDR3 spans 18 amino acids. Trimming at V came to 4 bases and at J to 12 bases, leaving 21 bases not matched to a gene. CDR1 MNHNS and CDR2 SASEGT come from the germline V gene. The CDR3 coding sequence is TGTGCCAGCAGTGCCCAAGGGGCCCCGGGACAGCAGGCTAAACCCCTCCACTTT. The encoded protein is CASSAQGAPGQQAKPLHF.

The rearrangement uses TRBV7-9 and TRBJ2-5; perhaps TRBD1 as D (6 bases). CDR1 and CDR2 (germline): SEHNR, FQNEAQ (reference sequence). V was trimmed by 2 bases and J by 0 bases, leaving 7 bases between them. CDR3 length equals 14 residues. The CDR3 sequence: CASSLQGNQETQYF. Here the CDR3 DNA reads TGTGCCAGCAGCTTACAGGGGAACCAAGAGACCCAGTACTTC.

Turning to this clone: A far more abundant clone sits one base away, making this likely a read error. Other DNA sequences within the sample encode an identical CDR3. This CDR3 reads CASETPGWRETQYF. CDR3 DNA: TGTGCCAGCGAGACTCCGGGATGGCGCGAGACCCAGTACTTC. The chain uses TRBV7-3 and TRBJ2-5, with a weak D call TRBD2 (5 bases). The CDR3 sequence is 14 residues long. V was clipped by 8 bases and J by 5 bases, with 18 bases between them. Per germline, CDR1 SGHTA and CDR2 FQGTGA.

The chain uses TRBV27 and TRBJ1-2; D possibly corresponds to TRBD1 (5 bases). The CDR3 contains 15 residues. Between the trimmed V and J ends, which lost 4 bases and 2 bases, there was a span of 14 bases. The germline V gene encodes CDR1 MNHEY and CDR2 SMNVEV (reference sequence). In DNA form, the CDR3 reads TGTGCCAGCAGTTCACCGGGACTCCTGAACTATGGCTACACCTTC. Its protein product is CASSSPGLLNYGYTF.

The rearrangement joins TRBV18 to TRBJ2-3; D is uncertain. This CDR3 has 15 amino acids. Trimming pared 2 bases from V and 0 bases from J, leaving 9 bases between. Germline V gives CDR1 KGHSH, CDR2 LQKENI. Here the CDR3 reads CASSPSETSTDTQYF. In DNA form, the CDR3 reads TGTGCCAGCTCACCAAGCGAAACTAGCACAGATACGCAGTATTTT.

The CDR3 sequence is CARKGGAVYGQPQHF. The CDR3 region has the DNA TGCGCCAGAAAGGGGGGGGCGGTTTATGGTCAGCCCCAGCATTTT. The chain uses TRBV5-1 and TRBJ1-5, with D perhaps matching TRBD1 (6 bases). The CDR3 is made up of 15 amino acids. Trimming took off 8 bases at V and 6 bases at J, with 21 bases between the two ends. The germline V gene encodes CDR1 SGHRS and CDR2 YFSETQ.

V gene TRBV7-2 combines with J gene TRBJ1-5; 8 positions match TRBD1. CDR3 length: 15 residues. Germline CDR1 and CDR2: SGHTA and FQGNSA. The trim removed 5 bases at V and 6 bases at J, leaving 9 bases unmatched. The chain's CDR3 is CASSAGQAAGQPQHF. Written as DNA, the CDR3 is TGTGCCAGCAGCGCGGGACAGGCGGCGGGTCAGCCCCAGCATTTT.